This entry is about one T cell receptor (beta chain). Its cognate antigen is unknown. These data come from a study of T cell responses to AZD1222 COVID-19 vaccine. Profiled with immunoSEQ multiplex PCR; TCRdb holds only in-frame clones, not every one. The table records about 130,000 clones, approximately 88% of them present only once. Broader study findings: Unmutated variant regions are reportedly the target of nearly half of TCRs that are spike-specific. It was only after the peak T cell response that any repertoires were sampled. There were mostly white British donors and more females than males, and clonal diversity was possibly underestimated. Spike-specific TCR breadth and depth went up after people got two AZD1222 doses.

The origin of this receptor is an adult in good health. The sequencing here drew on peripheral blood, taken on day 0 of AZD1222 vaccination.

CDR3 nucleotide sequence: TGTGCCAGCAGCTTAGCGGGGGGGTCCAGAGGCAATCAGCCCCAGCATTTT. It is translated as CASSLAGGSRGNQPQHF. The chain joins TRBV7-9 to TRBJ1-5; D possibly corresponds to TRBD1 (5 bases). Germline CDR1 and CDR2: SEHNR and FQNEAQ (reference sequence). The CDR3 loop spans 17 amino acids. Trimming took 0 bases from V and 2 from J, leaving 14 bases between them.